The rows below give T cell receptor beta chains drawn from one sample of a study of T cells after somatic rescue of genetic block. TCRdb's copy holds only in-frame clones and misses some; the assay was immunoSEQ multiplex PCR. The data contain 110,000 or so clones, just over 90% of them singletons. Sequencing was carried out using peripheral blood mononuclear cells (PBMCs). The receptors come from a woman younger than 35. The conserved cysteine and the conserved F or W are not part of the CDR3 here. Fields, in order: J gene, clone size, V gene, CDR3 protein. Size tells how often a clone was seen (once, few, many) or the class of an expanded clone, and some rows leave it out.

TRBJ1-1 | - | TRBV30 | AWRRTDMNTEAF
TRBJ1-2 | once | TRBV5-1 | ASSPTGGKNYGYT
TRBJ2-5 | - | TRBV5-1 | ASSPEGGTGGPQETQY
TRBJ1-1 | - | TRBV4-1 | ASSQLGQGKTEAF
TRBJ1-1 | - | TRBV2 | ASSRTGNTEAF
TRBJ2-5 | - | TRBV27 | ASSLVGVETQY
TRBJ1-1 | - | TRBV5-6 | ASSLAKGWSTEAF
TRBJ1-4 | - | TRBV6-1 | ASSEGTGREKLF
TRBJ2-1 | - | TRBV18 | ASSPPAGNNEQF
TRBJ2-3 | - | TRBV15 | ATSRVAGLSTDTQY
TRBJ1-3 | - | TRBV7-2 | ASSSQPSGGNTIY
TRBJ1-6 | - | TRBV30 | AWRGDVGNHSPLH
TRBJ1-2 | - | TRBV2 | ASSGDSNYGYT
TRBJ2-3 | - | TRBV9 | ASSPRTLRDTQY
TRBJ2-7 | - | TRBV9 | ASSASGGSSYEQY
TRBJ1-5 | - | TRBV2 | ASTPGDQPQH
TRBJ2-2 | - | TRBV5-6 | ASSQGLAGPGELF
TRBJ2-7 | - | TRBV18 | ASSQGTEQY
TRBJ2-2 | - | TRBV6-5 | ASSSAGANTGELF
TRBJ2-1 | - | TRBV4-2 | ASSLLGGEYNEQF
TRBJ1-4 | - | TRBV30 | AWSFNEKLF
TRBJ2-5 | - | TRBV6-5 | ASSYSQGETQY
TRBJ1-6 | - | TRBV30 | AWSAQGNSPLH
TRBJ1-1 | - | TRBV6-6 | ASSYSGAGMNTEAF
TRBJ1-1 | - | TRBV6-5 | ASSYGTGEAF
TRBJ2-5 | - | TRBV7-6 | ASSFGTVGETQY
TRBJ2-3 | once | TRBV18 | ASSPPVTTDTQY
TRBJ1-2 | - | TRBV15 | ATSRDSGQGVYGYT
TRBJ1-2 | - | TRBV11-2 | ASSLEARAEGSYGYT
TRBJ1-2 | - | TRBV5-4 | ASSLAGPRGYT
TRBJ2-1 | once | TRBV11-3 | ASSYTDGVGEQF
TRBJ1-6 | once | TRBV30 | AWSGRSYNSPLH
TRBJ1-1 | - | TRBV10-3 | ASHRDREAEAF
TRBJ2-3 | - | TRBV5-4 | ASSRMTSGSTDTQY
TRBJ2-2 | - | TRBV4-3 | ASSQDLAGGVANTGELF
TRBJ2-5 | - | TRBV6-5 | ASSSWSGARETQY
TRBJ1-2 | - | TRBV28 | AVGGVRDGYT